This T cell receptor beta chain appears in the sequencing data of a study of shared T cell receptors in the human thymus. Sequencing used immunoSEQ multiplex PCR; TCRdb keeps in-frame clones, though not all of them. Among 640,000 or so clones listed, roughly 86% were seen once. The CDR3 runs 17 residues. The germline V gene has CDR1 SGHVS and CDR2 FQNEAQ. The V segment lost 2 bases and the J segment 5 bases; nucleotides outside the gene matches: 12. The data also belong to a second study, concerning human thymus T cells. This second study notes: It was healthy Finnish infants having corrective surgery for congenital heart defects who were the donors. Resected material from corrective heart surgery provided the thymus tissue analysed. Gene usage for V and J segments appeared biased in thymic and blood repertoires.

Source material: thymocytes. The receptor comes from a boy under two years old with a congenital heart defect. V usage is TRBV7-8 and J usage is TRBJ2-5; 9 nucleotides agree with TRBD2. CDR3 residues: CASSLTGISGGRETQYF. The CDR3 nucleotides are TGTGCCAGCAGCTTAACTGGGATCAGCGGGGGGCGGGAGACCCAGTACTTC. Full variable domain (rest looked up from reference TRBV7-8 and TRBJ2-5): GAGVSQSPRYKVAKRGQDVALRCDPISGHVSLFWYQQALGQGPEFLTYFQNEAQLDKSGLPSDRFFAERPEGSVSTLKIQRTQQEDSAVYLCASSLTGISGGRETQYFGPGTRLLVL.